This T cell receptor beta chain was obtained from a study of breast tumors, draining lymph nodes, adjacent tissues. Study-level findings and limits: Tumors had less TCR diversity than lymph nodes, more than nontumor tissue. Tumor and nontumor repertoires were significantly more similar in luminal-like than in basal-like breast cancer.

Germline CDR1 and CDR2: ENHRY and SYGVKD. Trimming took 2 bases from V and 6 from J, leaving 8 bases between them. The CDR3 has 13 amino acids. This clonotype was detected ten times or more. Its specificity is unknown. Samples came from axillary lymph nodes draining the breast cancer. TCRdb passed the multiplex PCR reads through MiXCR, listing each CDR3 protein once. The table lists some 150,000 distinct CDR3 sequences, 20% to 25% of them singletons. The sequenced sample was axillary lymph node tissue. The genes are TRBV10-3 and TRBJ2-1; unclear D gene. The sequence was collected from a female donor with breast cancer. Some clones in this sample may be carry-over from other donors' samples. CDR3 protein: CAISEGRSNEQFF. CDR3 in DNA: TGTGCCATCAGTGAGGGCCGCAGCAATGAGCAGTTCTTC.